Each of the 3 T cell receptor beta chains below was sequenced from the same sample in a study of T-cell reconstitution after alpha-beta-depleted transplantation in children. A library of TCRbeta sequences, prepared with unique molecular identifiers, was generated. TCRdb reprocessed the PCR reads with MiXCR, giving one entry per CDR3 protein. The top ten clones hold 13% to 15% of a sample with 580,000 or so distinct CDR3 sequences, 23% of them seen once. This material consisted of PBMCs, mostly from graft donor cells, taken 360 days after TCRalphabeta/CD19-depleted stem cell transplant. These receptors were taken from a boy younger than two who had a stem cell transplant for acute myeloid leukemia, so the T cells may come from the graft donor.

This clonotype was seen more than once but under ten times. The chain recombines TRBV29-1 with TRBJ2-7; a possible D gene is TRBD2 (6 bases). V was trimmed by 6 bases and J by 6 bases, leaving 18 bases between them. Germline V gene sequence: CDR1 SQVTM, CDR2 ANQGSEA. This CDR3 is 13 amino acids long. CDR3 in amino acids: CSVGGGGTGEQYF. The CDR3 DNA follows: TGCAGCGTAGGAGGTGGAGGGACCGGCGAGCAGTACTTC.

CDR3 DNA sequence: TGTGCCAGCAGTTACGACCCTGCATTGGGGACAACGCCCTACGAGCAGTACTTC. The encoded protein is CASSYDPALGTTPYEQYF. The chain links TRBV6-5 to TRBJ2-7; TRBD1 is a possible D gene (6 bases). The length of the CDR3 is 18 residues. The V and J ends lost 2 bases and 2 bases respectively, with 22 bases between them. The V gene's germline CDR1 is MNHEY and CDR2 SVGAGI.

This clonotype was counted many times. At one end, the junction sequence differs from germline, possibly due to a read error. The chain recombines TRBV7-6 with TRBJ2-1; D unresolved. The V gene's germline CDR1 is SGHVS and CDR2 FNYEAQ. The length of the CDR3 is 17 residues. Here the CDR3 reads CASSLGTPAFSFNEQFF. Here the CDR3 DNA reads TGTGCCAGCAGCTTAGGGACCCCCGCCTTCTCCTTCAATGAGCAGTTCTTC.